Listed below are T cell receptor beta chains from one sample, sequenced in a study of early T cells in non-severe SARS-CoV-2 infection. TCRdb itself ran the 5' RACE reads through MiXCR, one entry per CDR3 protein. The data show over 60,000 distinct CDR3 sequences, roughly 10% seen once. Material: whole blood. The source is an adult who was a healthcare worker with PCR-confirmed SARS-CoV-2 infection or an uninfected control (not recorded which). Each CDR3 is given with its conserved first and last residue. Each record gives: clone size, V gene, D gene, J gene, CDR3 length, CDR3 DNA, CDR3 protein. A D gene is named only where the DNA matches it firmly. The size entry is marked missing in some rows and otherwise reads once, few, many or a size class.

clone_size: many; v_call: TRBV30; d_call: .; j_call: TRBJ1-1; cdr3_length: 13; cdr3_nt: TGTGCCTGGAGCCCCCCCATGCGAGGTGAAGCTTTCTTT; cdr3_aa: CAWSPPMRGEAFF
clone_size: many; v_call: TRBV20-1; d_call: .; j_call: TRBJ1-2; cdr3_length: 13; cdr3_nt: TGCAGTGCTAGTTGGCAAAGGGACTATGGCTACACCTTC; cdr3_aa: CSASWQRDYGYTF
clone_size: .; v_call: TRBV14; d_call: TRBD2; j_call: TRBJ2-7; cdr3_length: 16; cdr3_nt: TGTGCCAGCAGCCAAGGACTAGCGGGGTTAGGGTACGAGCAGTACTTC; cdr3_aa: CASSQGLAGLGYEQYF
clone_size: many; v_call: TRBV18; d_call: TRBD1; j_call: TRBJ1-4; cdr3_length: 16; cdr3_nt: TGTGCCAGCTCACCGACAGGGCCCGCAACTAATGAAAAACTGTTTTTT; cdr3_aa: CASSPTGPATNEKLFF
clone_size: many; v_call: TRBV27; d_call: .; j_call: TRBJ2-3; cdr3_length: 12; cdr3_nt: TGTGCCAGCAGGGGGGAAAGGGACGTTAGGTATTTT; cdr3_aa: CASRGERDVRYF
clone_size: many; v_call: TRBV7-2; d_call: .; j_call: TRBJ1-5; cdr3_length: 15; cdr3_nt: TGTGCCAGCAGCCCGCAGTTTAATTCAGATCAGCCCCAGCATTTT; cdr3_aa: CASSPQFNSDQPQHF
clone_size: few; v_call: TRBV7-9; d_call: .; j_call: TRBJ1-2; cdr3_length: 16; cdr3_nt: TGTGCCAGCAGCTCCCACGCGGGGAGCCGGAACTATGGCTACACCTTC; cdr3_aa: CASSSHAGSRNYGYTF
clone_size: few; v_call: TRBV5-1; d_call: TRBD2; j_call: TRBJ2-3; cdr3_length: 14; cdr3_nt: TGCGCCAGCAGCGGAGGGACTAACACAGATACGCAGTATTTT; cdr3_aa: CASSGGTNTDTQYF
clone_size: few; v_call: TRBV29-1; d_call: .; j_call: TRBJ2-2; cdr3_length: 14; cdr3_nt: TGCAGCGTTGGTCCTGGGGGCGGATTCGGGGAGCTGTTTTTT; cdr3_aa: CSVGPGGGFGELFF
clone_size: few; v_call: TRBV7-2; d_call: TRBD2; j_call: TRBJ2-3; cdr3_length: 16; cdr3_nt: TGTGCCAGCAGCCCTCCTAGCGGGGGGGCTGGAGATACGCAGTATTTT; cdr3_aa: CASSPPSGGAGDTQYF
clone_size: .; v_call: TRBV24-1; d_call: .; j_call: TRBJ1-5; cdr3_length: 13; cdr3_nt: TGTGCCACCGAGGGGGAAATCAATCAGCCCCAGCATTTT; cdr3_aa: CATEGEINQPQHF
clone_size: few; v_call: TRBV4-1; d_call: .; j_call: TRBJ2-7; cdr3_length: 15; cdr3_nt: TGCGCCAGCAGCCAAGATCCCGGGGCTAGGAACGAGCAGTACTTC; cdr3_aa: CASSQDPGARNEQYF
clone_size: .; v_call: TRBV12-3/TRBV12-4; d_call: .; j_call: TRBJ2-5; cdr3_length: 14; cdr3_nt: TGTGCCAGCAGCCATCCCGACAGGAAAGAGACCCAGTACTTC; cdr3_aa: CASSHPDRKETQYF
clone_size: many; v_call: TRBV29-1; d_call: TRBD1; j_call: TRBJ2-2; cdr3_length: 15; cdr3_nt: TGCAGCGTTGTTTTCGGACAGGGGGCGACCGGGGAGCTGTTTTTT; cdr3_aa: CSVVFGQGATGELFF
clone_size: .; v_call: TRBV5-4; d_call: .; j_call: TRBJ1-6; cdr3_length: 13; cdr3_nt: TGTGCCAGCAGCCTCGGGCCCCTCGAGACCCTCCACTTT; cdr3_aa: CASSLGPLETLHF
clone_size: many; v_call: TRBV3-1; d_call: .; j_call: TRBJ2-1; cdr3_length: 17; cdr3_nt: TGTGCCAGCAGCCAAGGATTATCGGGAGTTGGGTACAATGAGCAGTTCTTC; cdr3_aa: CASSQGLSGVGYNEQFF
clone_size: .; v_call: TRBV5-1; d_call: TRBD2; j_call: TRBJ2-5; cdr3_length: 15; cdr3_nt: TGCGCCAGCAGCTTGTCTAGCGGGTACCAAGAGACCCAGTACTTC; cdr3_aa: CASSLSSGYQETQYF
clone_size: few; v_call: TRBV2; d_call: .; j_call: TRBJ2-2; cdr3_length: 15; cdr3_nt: TGTGCCAGCAGTGAGGGGACGCCAAACACCGGGGAGCTGTTTTTT; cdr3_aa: CASSEGTPNTGELFF
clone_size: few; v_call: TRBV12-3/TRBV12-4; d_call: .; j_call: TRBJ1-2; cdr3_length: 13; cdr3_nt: TGTGCCAGCAGTGGACCTTCTAACTATGGCTACACCTTC; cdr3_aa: CASSGPSNYGYTF
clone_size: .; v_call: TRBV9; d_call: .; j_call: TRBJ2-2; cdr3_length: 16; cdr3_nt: TGTGCCAGCAGCGTATTCGGCGGGGGCTACACCGGGGAGCTGTTTTTT; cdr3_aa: CASSVFGGGYTGELFF
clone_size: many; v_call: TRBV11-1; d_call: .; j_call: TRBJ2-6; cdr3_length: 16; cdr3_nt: TGTGCCAGCAGCTTGGGAGGTCCGAGTGGGGCCAACGTCCTGACTTTC; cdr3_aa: CASSLGGPSGANVLTF
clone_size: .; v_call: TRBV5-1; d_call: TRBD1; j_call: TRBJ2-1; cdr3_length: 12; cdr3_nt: TGCACCAGCAGCTTGCAGGGGGATGAGCAGTTCTTC; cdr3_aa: CTSSLQGDEQFF
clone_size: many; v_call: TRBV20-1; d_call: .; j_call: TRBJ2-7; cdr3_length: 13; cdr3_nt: TGCAGTGCTAGAGTCCCTAGCTCCTACGAGCAGTACTTC; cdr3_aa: CSARVPSSYEQYF
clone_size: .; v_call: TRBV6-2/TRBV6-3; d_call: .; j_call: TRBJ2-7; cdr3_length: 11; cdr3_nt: TGTGCCAGCAGGTATTCCTACGAGCAGTACTTC; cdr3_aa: CASRYSYEQYF
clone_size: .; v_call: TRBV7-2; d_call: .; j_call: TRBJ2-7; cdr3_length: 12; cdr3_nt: TGTGCCAGCAGCTTACGGAAAGCAGAGCAGTACTTC; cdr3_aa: CASSLRKAEQYF
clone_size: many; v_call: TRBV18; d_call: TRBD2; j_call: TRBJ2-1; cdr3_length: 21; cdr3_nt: TGTGCCAGCTCACCTTCCAAGGGGGGACTAGCGGAAAAAAGCTCCTACAATGAGCAGTTCTTC; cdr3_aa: CASSPSKGGLAEKSSYNEQFF
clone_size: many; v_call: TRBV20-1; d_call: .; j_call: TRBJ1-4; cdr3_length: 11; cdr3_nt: TGCAGTGCTTGGGGGACTGAAAAACTGTTTTTT; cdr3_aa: CSAWGTEKLFF
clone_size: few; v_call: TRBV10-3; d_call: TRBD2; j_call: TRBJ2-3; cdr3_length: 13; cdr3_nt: TGTGCCATCAGCCGGGAGGGGAAAGATACGCAGTATTTT; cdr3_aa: CAISREGKDTQYF
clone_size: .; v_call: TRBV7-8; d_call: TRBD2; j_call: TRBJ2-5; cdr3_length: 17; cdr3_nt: TGTGCCAGCAGCTTAGCGCTCCAGCGGGGGGGCGTGGAGACCCAGTACTTC; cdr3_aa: CASSLALQRGGVETQYF
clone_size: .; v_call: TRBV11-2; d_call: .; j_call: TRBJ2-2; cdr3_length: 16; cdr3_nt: TGTGCCAGCAGCTTAGGTGTCCTAATAAACACCGGGGAGCTGTTTTTT; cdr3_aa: CASSLGVLINTGELFF
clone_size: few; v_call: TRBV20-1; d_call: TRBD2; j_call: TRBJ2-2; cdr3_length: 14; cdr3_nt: TGCAGTGCTAGAGTTCTAGCGGTTACCGGGGAGCTGTTTTTT; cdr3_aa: CSARVLAVTGELFF
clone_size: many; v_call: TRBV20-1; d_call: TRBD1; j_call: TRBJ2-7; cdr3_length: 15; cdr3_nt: TGCAGTGCTAGAGACCCCGGACAGGGAAAGGACGAGCAGTACTTC; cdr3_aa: CSARDPGQGKDEQYF
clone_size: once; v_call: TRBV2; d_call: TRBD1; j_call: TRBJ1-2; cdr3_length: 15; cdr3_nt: TGTGCCAGCAGCCGCGCGGCGACAGGGAACTATGGCTACACCTTC; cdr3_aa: CASSRAATGNYGYTF
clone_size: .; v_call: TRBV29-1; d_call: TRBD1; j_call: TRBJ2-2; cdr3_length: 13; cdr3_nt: TGCAGCGTTTCAGGGGGATCGCCCGGGGAGCTGTTTTTT; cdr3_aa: CSVSGGSPGELFF